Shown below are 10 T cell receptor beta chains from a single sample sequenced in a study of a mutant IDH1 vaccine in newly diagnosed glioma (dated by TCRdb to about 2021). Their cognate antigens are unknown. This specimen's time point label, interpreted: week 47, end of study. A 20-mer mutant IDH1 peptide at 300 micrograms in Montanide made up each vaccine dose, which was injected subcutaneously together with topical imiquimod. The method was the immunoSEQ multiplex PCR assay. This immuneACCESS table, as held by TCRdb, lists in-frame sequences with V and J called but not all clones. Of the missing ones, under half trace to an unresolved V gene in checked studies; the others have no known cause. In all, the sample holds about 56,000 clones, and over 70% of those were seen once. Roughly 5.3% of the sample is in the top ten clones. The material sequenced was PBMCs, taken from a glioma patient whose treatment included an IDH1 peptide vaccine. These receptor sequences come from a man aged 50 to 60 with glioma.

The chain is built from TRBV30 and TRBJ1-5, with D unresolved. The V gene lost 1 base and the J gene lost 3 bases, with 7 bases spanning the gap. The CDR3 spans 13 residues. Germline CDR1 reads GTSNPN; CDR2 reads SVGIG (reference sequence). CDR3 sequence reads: CAWSERDNQPQHF. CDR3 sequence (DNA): TGTGCCTGGAGTGAAAGGGACAATCAGCCCCAGCATTTT.

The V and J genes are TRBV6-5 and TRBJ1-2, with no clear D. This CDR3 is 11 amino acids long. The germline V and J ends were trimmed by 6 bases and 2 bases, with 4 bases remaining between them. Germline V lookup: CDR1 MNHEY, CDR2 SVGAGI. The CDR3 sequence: CASRSNYGYTF. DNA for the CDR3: TGTGCCAGCAGATCAAACTATGGCTACACCTTC.

DNA of the CDR3: TGTGCCTGGAGTGTAGGTAGACTCTCCTACAATGAGCAGTTCTTC. It is translated as CAWSVGRLSYNEQFF. The V gene is TRBV30, the J gene TRBJ2-1, with unresolved D. The CDR3 extends over 15 amino acids. CDR1 and CDR2 from the germline V gene are GTSNPN and SVGIG (reference sequence). V lost 0 bases and J 0 bases, leaving 9 bases between the germline ends.

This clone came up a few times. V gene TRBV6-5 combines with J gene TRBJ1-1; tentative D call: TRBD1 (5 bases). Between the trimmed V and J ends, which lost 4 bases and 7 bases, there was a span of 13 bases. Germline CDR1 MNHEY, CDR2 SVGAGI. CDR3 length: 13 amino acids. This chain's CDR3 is CASSSTTAVEAFF. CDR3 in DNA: TGTGCCAGCAGTTCTACGACAGCCGTTGAAGCTTTCTTT.

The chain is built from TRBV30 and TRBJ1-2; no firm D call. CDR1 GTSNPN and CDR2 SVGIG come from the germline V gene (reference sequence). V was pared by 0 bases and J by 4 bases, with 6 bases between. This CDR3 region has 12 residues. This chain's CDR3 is CAWSVQSYGYTF. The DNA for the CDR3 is TGTGCCTGGAGTGTTCAGTCCTATGGCTACACCTTC.

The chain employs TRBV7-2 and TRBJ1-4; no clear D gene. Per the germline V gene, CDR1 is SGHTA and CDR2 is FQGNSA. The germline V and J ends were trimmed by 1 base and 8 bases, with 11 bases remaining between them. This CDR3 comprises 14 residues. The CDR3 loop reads CASSLVPEEEKLFF. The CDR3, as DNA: TGTGCCAGCAGCTTAGTACCGGAGGAGGAAAAACTGTTTTTT. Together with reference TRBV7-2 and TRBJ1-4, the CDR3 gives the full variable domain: GAGVSQSPSNKVTEKGKDVELRCDPISGHTALYWYRQSLGQGLEFLIYFQGNSAPDKSGLPSDRFSAERTGGSVSTLTIQRTQQEDSAVYLCASSLVPEEEKLFFGSGTQLSVL.

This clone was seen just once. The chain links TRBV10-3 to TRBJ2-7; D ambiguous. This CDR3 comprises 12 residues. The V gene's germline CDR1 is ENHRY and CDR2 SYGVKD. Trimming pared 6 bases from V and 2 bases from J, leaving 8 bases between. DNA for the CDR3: TGTGCCATCAGGGGTAATCCCTACGAGCAGTACTTC. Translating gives CAIRGNPYEQYF.

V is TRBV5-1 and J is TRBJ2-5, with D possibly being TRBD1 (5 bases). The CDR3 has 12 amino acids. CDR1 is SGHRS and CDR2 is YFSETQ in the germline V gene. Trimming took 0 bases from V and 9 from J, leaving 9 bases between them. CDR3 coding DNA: TGCGCCAGCAGCTTGGAGGGGCCGGCCCAGTACTTC. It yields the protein CASSLEGPAQYF. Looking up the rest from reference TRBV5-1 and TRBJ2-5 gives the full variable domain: KAGVTQTPRYLIKTRGQQVTLSCSPISGHRSVSWYQQTPGQGLQFLFEYFSETQRNKGNFPGRFSGRQFSNSRSEMNVSTLELGDSALYLCASSLEGPAQYFGPGTRLLVL.

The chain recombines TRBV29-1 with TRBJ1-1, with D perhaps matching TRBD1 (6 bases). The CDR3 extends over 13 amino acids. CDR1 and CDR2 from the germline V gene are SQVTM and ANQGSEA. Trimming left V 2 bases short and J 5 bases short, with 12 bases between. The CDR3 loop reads CSVESGARTEAFF. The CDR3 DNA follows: TGCAGCGTTGAATCAGGGGCCAGAACTGAAGCTTTCTTT.

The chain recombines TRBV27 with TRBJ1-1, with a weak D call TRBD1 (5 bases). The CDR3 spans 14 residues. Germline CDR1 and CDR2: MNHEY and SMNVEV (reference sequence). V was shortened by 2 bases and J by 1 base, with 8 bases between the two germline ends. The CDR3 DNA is TGTGCCAGCAGTTTAAGCAGGGAGAACACTGAAGCTTTCTTT. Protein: CASSLSRENTEAFF.